The 13 T cell receptor beta chains below were found in one sample sequenced in a study of Graves' ophthalmopathy and Graves' hyperthyroidism. The study amplified TCR beta CDR3 regions using RNA transcripts. Second-round multiplex PCR came after a first-round RT-PCR that employed HTBI primers. TCRdb fed the multiplex PCR reads into MiXCR, producing one record per CDR3 protein. This sample yields 400,000 or so distinct CDR3 sequences, of which about 18% are seen a single time; roughly 2.4% belongs to the top ten. Sequencing was done on a sample of peripheral blood. Receptors originate from an adult woman with stable Graves' hyperthyroidism.

This clonotype was detected only a few times. A much more abundant neighbour one base away suggests this may be a read error. The rearrangement uses TRBV20-1 and TRBJ2-7; D is possibly TRBD1 (5 bases). The germline gives CDR1 DFQATT, CDR2 SNEGSKA (reference sequence). There are 13 residues in the CDR3. Here the CDR3 reads CSASQGSSHEQHF. DNA of the CDR3: TGCAGTGCTAGCCAGGGATCATCCCACGAGCAGCACTTC.

This clonotype was seen repeatedly, ten times or more. The V call is TRBV20-1, the J call TRBJ2-2; D not resolved. Looked up from germline, CDR1 is DFQATT and CDR2 is SNEGSKA (reference sequence). This CDR3 contains 13 residues. Trimming removed 2 bases from V and 1 base from J, with 5 bases in between. For the CDR3, the DNA is TGCAGTGCTAGAAATGGGAACACCGGGGAGCTGTTTTTT. This sequence encodes CSARNGNTGELFF.

This clonotype was seen repeatedly, ten times or more. The chain joins TRBV7-9 to TRBJ1-1; TRBD1 is a possible D gene (6 bases). Germline V gives CDR1 SEHNR, CDR2 FQNEAQ (reference sequence). V was pared by 2 bases and J by 3 bases, with 16 bases between. The CDR3 runs 16 residues. CDR3 DNA sequence: TGTGCCAGCAGCTTAAAGGACGGGGGGGCCCACACTGAAGCTTTCTTT. Translated: CASSLKDGGAHTEAFF. The full variable domain, in which reference TRBV7-9 and TRBJ1-1 provide the parts outside the CDR3, is DTGVSQNPRHKITKRGQNVTFRCDPISEHNRLYWYRQTLGQGPEFLTYFQNEAQLEKSRLLSDRFSAERPKGSFSTLEIQRTEQGDSAMYLCASSLKDGGAHTEAFFGQGTRLTVV.

This clonotype appeared many times. The chain couples TRBV29-1 to TRBJ1-2, with no clear D. This CDR3 is built from 13 residues. Trimming took 4 bases from V and 7 from J, leaving 16 bases between them. The germline V gene encodes CDR1 SQVTM and CDR2 ANQGSEA. The CDR3 region is CSVAPSPPAGYTF. As DNA, the CDR3 is TGCAGCGTTGCTCCGTCGCCCCCTGCTGGCTACACCTTC.

A few counts support this clonotype. At one end the junction does not follow the germline gene, possibly because of a read error. The J gene is TRBJ2-7, the V gene TRBV11-3, with 7 bases aligning to TRBD1. In germline, CDR1 is SGHNT, CDR2 YENEEA. The length of the CDR3 is 15 residues. CDR3 DNA sequence: TGTGCCAGCAGCTTAATCTTCGCAGGGGCAGGGGGTGGGGACTTC. Protein product: CASSLIFAGAGGGDF.

This clonotype turned up a few times. The genes are TRBV18 and TRBJ2-2, with D unclear. The germline CDR1 and CDR2 sequences are KGHSH and LQKENI. V was clipped by 5 bases and J by 0 bases, with 16 bases between them. CDR3 length: 17 amino acids. The CDR3 is CASSKNPVTANTGELFF. CDR3 bases: TGTGCCAGCTCAAAGAACCCAGTGACGGCGAACACCGGGGAGCTGTTTTTT. Looking up the rest from reference TRBV18 and TRBJ2-2 gives the full variable domain: NAGVMQNPRHLVRRRGQEARLRCSPMKGHSHVYWYRQLPEEGLKFMVYLQKENIIDESGMPKERFSAEFPKEGPSILRIQQVVRGDSAAYFCASSKNPVTANTGELFFGEGSRLTVL.

This clonotype showed up many times. This chain uses TRBV27 with TRBJ2-2; D gene ambiguous. Germline CDR1 and CDR2: MNHEY and SMNVEV (reference sequence). Trimming cost V 2 bases and J 6 bases, with 4 bases left between them. This CDR3 contains 12 residues. CDR3 loop: CASSLLAGELFF. The CDR3 nucleotides are TGTGCCAGCAGTTTACTGGCCGGGGAGCTGTTTTTT.

There are many counts of this clonotype. This sequence joins TRBV15 and TRBJ1-1, with 7 positions matching TRBD1. The J segment lost 0 bases and the V segment lost 4 bases, leaving 5 bases of the junction unmatched. The length of the CDR3 is 15 residues. The germline V gene has CDR1 LNHNV and CDR2 YYDKDF (reference sequence). CDR3 in DNA: TGTGCCACCAGCACAGGGGGGCCCATGAACACTGAAGCTTTCTTT. Its translation is CATSTGGPMNTEAFF.

The chain uses TRBV6-5 and TRBJ2-5; 12 bases agree with TRBD1. Germline CDR1 MNHEY, CDR2 SVGAGI. CDR3 length: 17 amino acids. V was clipped by 2 bases and J by 4 bases; unmatched bases: 8. The CDR3 loop reads CASSYRLRDRGRETQYF. DNA of the CDR3: TGTGCCAGCAGTTACCGCCTCCGGGACAGGGGGCGAGAGACCCAGTACTTC.

There are many counts of this clonotype. The rearrangement joins TRBV5-5 to TRBJ2-5; D possibly matches TRBD1 or TRBD2 (5 bases each). V shed 4 bases and J shed 2 bases, with 12 bases lying between them. The CDR3 has 14 residues. Looked up from germline, CDR1 is SGHKS and CDR2 is YYEKEE (reference sequence). CDR3 region: CASSISGTQETQYF. CDR3 bases: TGTGCCAGCAGCATCTCCGGGACGCAAGAGACCCAGTACTTC.

This clonotype was recorded at least ten times. In DNA, the CDR3 is TGTGCCAGCAGTTTCGGCCAGATTAGCAATCAGCCCCAGCATTTT. Encoded protein: CASSFGQISNQPQHF. V gene TRBV28 combines with J gene TRBJ1-5, with D uncertain. Germline CDR1 reads MDHEN; CDR2 reads SYDVKM. The CDR3 contains 15 residues. V lost 3 bases and J 0 bases, leaving 9 bases between the germline ends.

This chain links TRBV28 with TRBJ1-5; tentative D call: TRBD1 (6 bases). The V gene's germline CDR1 is MDHEN and CDR2 SYDVKM. The CDR3 has 16 residues. V gave up 4 bases and J gave up 1 base, with 14 bases separating them. DNA of the CDR3: TGTGCCAGCAGTTCCCCTGCGGGGGGCAGCAATCAGCCCCAGCATTTT. It specifies CASSSPAGGSNQPQHF.

Ten or more counts support this clonotype. The J gene is TRBJ2-5, the V gene TRBV28; D unclear. This CDR3 is built from 15 residues. Germline CDR1 is MDHEN and CDR2 is SYDVKM. V dropped 4 bases and J dropped 5 bases, with 17 bases sitting between them. The CDR3 coding sequence is TGTGCCAGCAGTTCTTACACCGCGCGTATGGAGACCCAGTACTTC. As protein: CASSSYTARMETQYF.